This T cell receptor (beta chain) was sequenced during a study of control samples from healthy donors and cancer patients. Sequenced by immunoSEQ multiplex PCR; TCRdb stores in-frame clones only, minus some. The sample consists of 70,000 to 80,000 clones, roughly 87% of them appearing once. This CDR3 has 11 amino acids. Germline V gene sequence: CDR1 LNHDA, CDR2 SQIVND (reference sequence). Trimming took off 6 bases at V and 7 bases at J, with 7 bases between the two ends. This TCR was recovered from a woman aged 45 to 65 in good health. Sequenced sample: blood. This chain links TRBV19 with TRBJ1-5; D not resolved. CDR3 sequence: CASRGGQPQHF. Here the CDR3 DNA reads TGTGCCAGTAGGGGAGGGCAGCCCCAGCATTTT. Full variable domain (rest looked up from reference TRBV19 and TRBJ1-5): DGGITQSPKYLFRKEGQNVTLSCEQNLNHDAMYWYRQDPGQGLRLIYYSQIVNDFQKGDIAEGYSVSREKKESFPLTVTSAQKNPTAFYLCASRGGQPQHFGDGTRLSIL.